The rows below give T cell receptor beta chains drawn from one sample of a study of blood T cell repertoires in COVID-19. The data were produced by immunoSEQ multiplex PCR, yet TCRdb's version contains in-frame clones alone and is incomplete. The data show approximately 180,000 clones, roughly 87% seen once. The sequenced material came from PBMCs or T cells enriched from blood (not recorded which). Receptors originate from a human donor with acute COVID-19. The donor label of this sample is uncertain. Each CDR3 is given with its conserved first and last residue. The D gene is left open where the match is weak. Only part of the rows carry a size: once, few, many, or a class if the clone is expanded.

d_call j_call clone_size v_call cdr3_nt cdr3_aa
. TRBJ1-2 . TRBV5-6 TGTGCCAGCAGCTTGGACAGCTATGGCTACACCTTC CASSLDSYGYTF
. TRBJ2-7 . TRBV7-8 TGTGCCAGCAGCTTCCCTCGACTTGGGAGCTCCTACGAGCAGTACTTC CASSFPRLGSSYEQYF
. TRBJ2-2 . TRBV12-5 TGTGCTAGTGGTTCGGAAAGAGCTAGACTAACCGGGGAGCTGTTTTTT CASGSERARLTGELFF
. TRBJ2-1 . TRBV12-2 TGTGCAAGTCGCTTAGCTTTAGTAATCCCCTCCTACAATGAGCAGTTCTTC CASRLALVIPSYNEQFF
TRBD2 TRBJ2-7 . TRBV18 TGTGCCAGCTCCGGGGAGGGTCGCTACGAGCAGTACTTC CASSGEGRYEQYF
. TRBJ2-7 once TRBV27 TGTGCCAGCAGTTTCGGACAGTTCTACGAGCAGTACTTC CASSFGQFYEQYF
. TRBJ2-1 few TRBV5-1 TGCGCCAGCAGCTCAGGGTACAATGAGCAGTTCTTC CASSSGYNEQFF
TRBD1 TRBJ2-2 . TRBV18 TGTGCCAGCTCACCAGGACAGGACCCCGGGGAGCTGTTTTTT CASSPGQDPGELFF
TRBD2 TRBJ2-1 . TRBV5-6 TGTGCCAGCAGCCGGCGGCTAGCGGGGGGAAGCTCCTACAATGAGCAGTTCTTC CASSRRLAGGSSYNEQFF
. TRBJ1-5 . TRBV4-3 TGCGCCAGCAGCCAAGACCGCGATCAGCCCCAGCATTTT CASSQDRDQPQHF
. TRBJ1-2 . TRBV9 TGTGCCAGCAGCCCCCGCACAGGGAACTATGGCTACACCTTC CASSPRTGNYGYTF
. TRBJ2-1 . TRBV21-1 TGTGCCAGGATACCGGGACAGGGGATTGAGCAGTTCTTC CARIPGQGIEQFF
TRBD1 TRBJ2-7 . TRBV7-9 TGTGCCAGCAGCTTGACAGGGGCCTACGAGCAGTACTTC CASSLTGAYEQYF
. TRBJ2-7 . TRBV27 TGTGCCAGCAGCCTCGGACCAGGAGGCTACGAGCAGTACTTC CASSLGPGGYEQYF
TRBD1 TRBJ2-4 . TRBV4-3 TGCGCCAGCATCGAAGACAGGGGTAACATTCAGTACTTC CASIEDRGNIQYF
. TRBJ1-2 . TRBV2 TGTGCCAGCAGTGAAGCGCGTCGGGGGGCTGATGGCTACACCTTC CASSEARRGADGYTF
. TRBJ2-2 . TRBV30 TGTGCCTGGAGTGTACAGAACACCGGGGAGCTGTTTTTT CAWSVQNTGELFF
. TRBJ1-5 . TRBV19 TGTGCCAGTAGTGGGTGGGGAGGCGGAAATCAGCCCCAGCATTTT CASSGWGGGNQPQHF
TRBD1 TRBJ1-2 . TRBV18 TGTGCCAGCTCACAAACAGGGGACTATGGCTACACCTTC CASSQTGDYGYTF
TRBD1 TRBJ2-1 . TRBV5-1 TGCGCCAGCAGCTTGGTCGACAGGGGTATCAATGAGCAGTTCTTC CASSLVDRGINEQFF
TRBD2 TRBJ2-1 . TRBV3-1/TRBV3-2 TGTGCCAGCAGCGCCCCTATCGGGAGGAACAATGAGCAGTTCTTC CASSAPIGRNNEQFF
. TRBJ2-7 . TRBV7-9 TGTGCCAGCAGCTTAGCGCTAGGTGCGGTCCGGGACGAGCAGTACTTC CASSLALGAVRDEQYF
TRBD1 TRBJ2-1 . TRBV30 TGTGCCTGGAGTGCGGGACAGTTTCAGAGCTCCTACAATGAGCAGTTCTTC CAWSAGQFQSSYNEQFF
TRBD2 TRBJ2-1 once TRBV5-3 TGTGCCAGAAGCTCCATCCCGGGACTAGCCTATGAGCAGTTCTTC CARSSIPGLAYEQFF
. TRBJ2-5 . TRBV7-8 TGTGCCAGCAGCCCCCAAGTTCGGGGGACGCAAGAGACCCAGTACTTC CASSPQVRGTQETQYF